A selection of T cell receptor beta chains follows, all from one sample in a study of identical twins. Each CDR3 protein gets one entry after TCRdb re-called the 5' RACE reads with MiXCR. Of about 430,000 distinct CDR3 sequences listed, approximately 18% were seen once; the top ten hold approximately 12%. Specimen: naive T cells sorted from blood. The source of these receptors is a man aged 45-65 years in good health. CDR3s leave out the opening cysteine and the closing phenylalanine or tryptophan. Fields, in order: clone size, V gene, CDR3 protein. Rows may omit the clone size; those that give it use once, few, many or a size class.

>.|TRBV7-6
ASSLGAGVVYNEQF
>many|TRBV7-2
ASSLKDHTGGPYEQY
>.|TRBV12-3/TRBV12-4
ASSNTGLTEAF
>few|TRBV20-1
SAIGQGSTDTQY
>.|TRBV6-5
ASSSGQVSNTIY
>many|TRBV10-3
AISDLGAGDTQY
>.|TRBV12-3/TRBV12-4
ASSFSTLNSPLH
>.|TRBV10-3
AISEMGLAGPWTYEQY
>few|TRBV29-1
SVDLGFNGYT
>once|TRBV4-3
ASSHPGETQY
>many|TRBV2
ASRGTEAF
>.|TRBV10-3
AINSGIDSPLH
>few|TRBV10-3
AISELAVTSTDTQY
>many|TRBV29-1
SAARAYNTEAF
>.|TRBV2
AVPPSGTPAPTGELF
>many|TRBV20-1
SARDKEGLYEQY
>.|TRBV29-1
SAGQNTGELF
>many|TRBV29-1
STLWGIETQY
>many|TRBV6-2/TRBV6-3
ASSYFRGRETQY
>many|TRBV15
ATSRGGAQETQY
>.|TRBV20-1
SAISSRGRQETQY
>many|TRBV5-1
ASSLDGQGAGVKLF
>many|TRBV4-3
ASSQEGRNSPLH
>few|TRBV7-2
ASSLRSRRESSYEQY